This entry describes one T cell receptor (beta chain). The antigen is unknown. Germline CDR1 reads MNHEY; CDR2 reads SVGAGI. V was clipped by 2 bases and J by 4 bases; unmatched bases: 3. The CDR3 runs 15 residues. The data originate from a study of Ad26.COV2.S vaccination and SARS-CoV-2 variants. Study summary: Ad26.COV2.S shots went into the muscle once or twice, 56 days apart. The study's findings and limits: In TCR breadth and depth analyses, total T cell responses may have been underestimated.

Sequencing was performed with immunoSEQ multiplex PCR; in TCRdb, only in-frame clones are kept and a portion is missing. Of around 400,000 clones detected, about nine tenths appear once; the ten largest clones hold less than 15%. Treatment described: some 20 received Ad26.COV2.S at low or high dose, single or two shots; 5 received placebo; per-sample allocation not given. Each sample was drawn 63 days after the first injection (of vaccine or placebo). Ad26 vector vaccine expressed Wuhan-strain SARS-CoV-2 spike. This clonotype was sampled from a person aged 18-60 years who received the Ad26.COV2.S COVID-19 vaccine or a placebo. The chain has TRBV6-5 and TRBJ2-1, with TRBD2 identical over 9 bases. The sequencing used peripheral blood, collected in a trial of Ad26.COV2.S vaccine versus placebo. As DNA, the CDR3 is TGTGCCAGCAGTTACACGACTAGCGGATACAATGAGCAGTTCTTC. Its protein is CASSYTTSGYNEQFF.